The 5 T cell receptor beta chains reported below all come from one sample, sequenced in a study of cytomegalovirus exposure and HLA in healthy donors. The PCR employed 60 Vbeta primers together with 13 Jbeta primers. Only in-frame clones appear in the TCRdb table, and some are missing; sequencing was by immunoSEQ multiplex PCR. The table lists about 200,000 clones, 75% to 90% of them singletons, with around 0.3% in the top ten. Sequenced: PBMCs. All receptors derive from a woman aged 30 to 39 in good health and CMV-seronegative.

The chain has TRBV7-9 and TRBJ2-7, with a weak D call TRBD2 (6 bases). The CDR3 has 16 residues. V shed 5 bases and J shed 2 bases, with 19 bases lying between them. From germline, CDR1 is SEHNR and CDR2 FQNEAQ (reference sequence). The CDR3 protein is CASSPLGEEVAYEQYF. The DNA of the CDR3 is TGTGCCAGCAGCCCCCTAGGGGAGGAAGTGGCCTACGAGCAGTACTTC.

V and J are TRBV6-1 and TRBJ1-5; TRBD1 is a possible D gene (5 bases). V dropped 5 bases and J dropped 1 base, with 12 bases sitting between them. The CDR3 extends over 15 amino acids. Germline V gives CDR1 MNHNS, CDR2 SASEGT. CDR3 nucleotide sequence: TGTGCCAGCAGTTGGGGACGGGGGAGCAATCAGCCCCAGCATTTT. Its translation: CASSWGRGSNQPQHF.

This clone appeared a single time. This sequence joins TRBV7-2 and TRBJ1-2; D gene uncertain. V was cut by 1 base and J by 4 bases, with 10 bases left in between. The germline V gene has CDR1 SGHTA and CDR2 FQGNSA. The CDR3 is made up of 14 amino acids. The CDR3 nucleotides read TGTGCCAGCAGCTTAGTCCCGGAGGTCTATGGCTACACCTTC. It is translated as CASSLVPEVYGYTF.

A single count supports this clone. The genes are TRBV25-1 and TRBJ2-3, with 8 positions matching TRBD2. After removal of 1 base from V and 3 bases from J, the junction contained 9 bases not matched to a gene. Germline CDR1 reads MGHDK; CDR2 reads SYGVNS. This CDR3 region has 17 residues. CDR3 sequence: CASSESGISGTTDTQYF. For the CDR3, the DNA is TGTGCCAGCAGTGAATCCGGGATTAGCGGGACTACAGATACGCAGTATTTT.

This rearrangement joins TRBV6-1 to TRBJ2-7; weak D call: TRBD1 (7 bases). V was pared by 7 bases and J by 9 bases, with 16 bases between. CDR1 is MNHNS, CDR2 SASEGT, per germline. The CDR3 runs 12 residues. The chain's CDR3 is CASTGGTVGQYF. For the CDR3, the DNA is TGTGCCAGCACCGGCGGGACAGTCGGGCAGTACTTC.